This T cell receptor (beta chain) was sequenced for a study of identical twins. Concerning this clonotype: Its specificity is not known.

Study-wide results and caveats: The study found weaker excess twin sharing in beta out-of-frame sequences. Low generation-probability sequences were in excess among twin-shared out-of-frame alpha sequences. Conclusions leaned on cross-sectional statistical analysis and did not track the same donors over time.

TCRdb independently ran MiXCR on the 5' RACE reads; one entry per CDR3 protein. The sample includes 450,000 or so distinct CDR3 sequences, under 20% of them seen just once. Trimming left V 0 bases short and J 3 bases short, with 8 bases between. The CDR3 is made up of 14 amino acids. Germline V gives CDR1 MGHRA, CDR2 YSYEKL. All donors were healthy Caucasians. The chain has TRBV4-1 and TRBJ1-1; D remains unclear. This clonotype originated in a man aged 50-60 years in good health. Source material: naive T cells sorted from blood. The DNA for the CDR3 is TGCGCCAGCAGCCAAGATGCCAGTTACACTGAAGCTTTCTTT. Its translation is CASSQDASYTEAFF.